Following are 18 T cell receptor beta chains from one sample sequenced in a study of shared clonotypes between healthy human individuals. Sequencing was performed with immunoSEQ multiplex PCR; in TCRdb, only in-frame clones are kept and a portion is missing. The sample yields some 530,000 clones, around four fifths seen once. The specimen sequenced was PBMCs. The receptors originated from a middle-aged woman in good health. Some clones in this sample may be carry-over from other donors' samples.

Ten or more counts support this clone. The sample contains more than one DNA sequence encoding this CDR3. DNA of the CDR3: TGTGCCAGCAGCCTAGCCGCAGGGGGAGGGGGCTACGAGCAGTACTTC. It codes for CASSLAAGGGGYEQYF. This sequence joins TRBV27 and TRBJ2-7; D is possibly TRBD1 or TRBD2 (7 bases each). V dropped 6 bases and J dropped 3 bases, with 21 bases sitting between them. The CDR3 is 16 amino acids. Germline loops: CDR1 MNHEY, CDR2 SMNVEV (reference sequence).

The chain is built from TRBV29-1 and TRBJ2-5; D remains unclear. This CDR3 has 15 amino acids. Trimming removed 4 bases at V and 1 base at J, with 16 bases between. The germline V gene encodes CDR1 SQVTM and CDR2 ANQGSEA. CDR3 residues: CSVGSRAVTQETQYF. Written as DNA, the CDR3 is TGCAGCGTTGGAAGTAGAGCCGTAACCCAAGAGACCCAGTACTTC. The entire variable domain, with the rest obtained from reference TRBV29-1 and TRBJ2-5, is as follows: SAVISQKPSRDICQRGTSLTIQCQVDSQVTMMFWYRQQPGQSLTLIATANQGSEATYESGFVIDKFPISRPNLTFSTLTVSNMSPEDSSIYLCSVGSRAVTQETQYFGPGTRLLVL.

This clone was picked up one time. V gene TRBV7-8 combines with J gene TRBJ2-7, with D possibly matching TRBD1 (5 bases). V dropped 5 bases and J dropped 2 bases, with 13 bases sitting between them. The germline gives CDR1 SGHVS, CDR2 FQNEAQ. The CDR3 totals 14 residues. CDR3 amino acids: CASSLTVSTYEQYF. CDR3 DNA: TGTGCCAGCAGCCTGACAGTTTCAACCTACGAGCAGTACTTC. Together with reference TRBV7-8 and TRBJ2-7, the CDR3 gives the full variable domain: GAGVSQSPRYKVAKRGQDVALRCDPISGHVSLFWYQQALGQGPEFLTYFQNEAQLDKSGLPSDRFFAERPEGSVSTLKIQRTQQEDSAVYLCASSLTVSTYEQYFGPGTRLTVT.

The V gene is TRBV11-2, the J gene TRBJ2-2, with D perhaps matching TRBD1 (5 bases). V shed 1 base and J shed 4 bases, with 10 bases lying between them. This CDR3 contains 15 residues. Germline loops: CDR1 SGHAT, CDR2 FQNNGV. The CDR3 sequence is CASSLGWGGTGELFF. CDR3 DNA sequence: TGTGCCAGCAGCTTAGGGTGGGGCGGCACCGGGGAGCTGTTTTTT.

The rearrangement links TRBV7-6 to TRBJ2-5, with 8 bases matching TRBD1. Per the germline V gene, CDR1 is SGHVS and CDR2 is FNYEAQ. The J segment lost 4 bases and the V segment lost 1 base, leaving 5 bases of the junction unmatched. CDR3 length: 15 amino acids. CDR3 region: CASSLGQGFRETQYF. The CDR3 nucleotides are TGTGCCAGCAGCTTAGGACAGGGGTTCCGAGAGACCCAGTACTTC.

The CDR3 protein is CASSPQGGAYTGELFF. CDR3 DNA sequence: TGTGCCAGCTCGCCCCAGGGGGGGGCCTACACCGGGGAGCTGTTTTTT. The chain uses TRBV18 and TRBJ2-2; D may be TRBD1 or TRBD2 (7 bases each). The V gene lost 6 bases and the J gene lost 3 bases, with 17 bases spanning the gap. Per germline, CDR1 KGHSH and CDR2 LQKENI. The CDR3 sequence is 16 residues long. The whole variable domain, remainder taken from reference TRBV18 and TRBJ2-2, is NAGVMQNPRHLVRRRGQEARLRCSPMKGHSHVYWYRQLPEEGLKFMVYLQKENIIDESGMPKERFSAEFPKEGPSILRIQQVVRGDSAAYFCASSPQGGAYTGELFFGEGSRLTVL.

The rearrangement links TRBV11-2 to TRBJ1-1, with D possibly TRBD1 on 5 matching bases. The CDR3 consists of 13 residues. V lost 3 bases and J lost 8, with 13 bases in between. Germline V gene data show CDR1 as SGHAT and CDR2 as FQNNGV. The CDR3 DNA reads TGTGCCAGCAGCTTTTCGGGGCAGACAGAAGCTTTCTTT. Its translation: CASSFSGQTEAFF. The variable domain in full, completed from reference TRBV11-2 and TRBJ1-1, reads EAGVAQSPRYKIIEKRQSVAFWCNPISGHATLYWYQQILGQGPKLLIQFQNNGVVDDSQLPKDRFSAERLKGVDSTLKIQPAKLEDSAVYLCASSFSGQTEAFFGQGTRLTVV.

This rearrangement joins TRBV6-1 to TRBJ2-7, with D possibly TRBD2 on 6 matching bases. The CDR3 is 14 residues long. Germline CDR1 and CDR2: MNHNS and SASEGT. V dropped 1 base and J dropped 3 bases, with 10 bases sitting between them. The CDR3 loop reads CASSEGGDFYEQYF. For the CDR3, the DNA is TGTGCCAGCAGTGAAGGGGGGGACTTCTACGAGCAGTACTTC.

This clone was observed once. DNA of the CDR3: TGTGCCAGCAGTTTACAACCCAGGGGACTCTACGAGCAGTACTTC. Protein product: CASSLQPRGLYEQYF. J is TRBJ2-7 and V is TRBV27; D is perhaps TRBD1 or TRBD2 (6 bases each). This CDR3 comprises 15 residues. Trimming cost V 2 bases and J 3 bases, with 14 bases left between them. Germline loops: CDR1 MNHEY, CDR2 SMNVEV (reference sequence).

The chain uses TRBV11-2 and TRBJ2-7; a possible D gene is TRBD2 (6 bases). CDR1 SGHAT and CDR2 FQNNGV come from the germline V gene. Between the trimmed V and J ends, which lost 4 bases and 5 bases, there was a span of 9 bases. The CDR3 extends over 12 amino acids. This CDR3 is CASSSRRDEQYF. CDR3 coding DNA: TGTGCCAGCAGCTCTCGGAGGGACGAGCAGTACTTC.

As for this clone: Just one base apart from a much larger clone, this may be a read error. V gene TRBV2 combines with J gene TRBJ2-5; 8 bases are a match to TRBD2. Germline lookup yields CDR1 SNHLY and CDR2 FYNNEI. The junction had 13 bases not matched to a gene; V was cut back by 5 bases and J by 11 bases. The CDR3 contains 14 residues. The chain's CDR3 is CASSPGLGSYGQYF. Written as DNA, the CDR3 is TGTGCCAGCAGTCCGGGACTAGGCTCCTACGGGCAGTACTTC.

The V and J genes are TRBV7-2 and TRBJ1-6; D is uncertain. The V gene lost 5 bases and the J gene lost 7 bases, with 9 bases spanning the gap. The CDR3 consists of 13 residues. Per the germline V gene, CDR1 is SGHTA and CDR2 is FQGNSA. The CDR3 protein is CASSPNANSPLHF. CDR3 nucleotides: TGTGCCAGCAGCCCCAATGCCAATTCACCCCTCCACTTT.

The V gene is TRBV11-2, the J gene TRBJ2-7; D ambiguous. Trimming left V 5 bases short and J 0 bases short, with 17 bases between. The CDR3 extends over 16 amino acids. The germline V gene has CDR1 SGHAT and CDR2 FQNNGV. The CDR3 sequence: CASSKNELYTSYEQYF. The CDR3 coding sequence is TGTGCCAGCAGCAAAAATGAACTCTATACCTCCTACGAGCAGTACTTC.

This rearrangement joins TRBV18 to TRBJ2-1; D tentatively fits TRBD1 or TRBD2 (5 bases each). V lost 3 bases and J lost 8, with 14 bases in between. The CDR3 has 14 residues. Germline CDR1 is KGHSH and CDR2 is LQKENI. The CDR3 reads CASSPLKGRDEQFF. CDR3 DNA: TGTGCCAGCTCACCTCTTAAGGGGCGGGATGAGCAGTTCTTC.

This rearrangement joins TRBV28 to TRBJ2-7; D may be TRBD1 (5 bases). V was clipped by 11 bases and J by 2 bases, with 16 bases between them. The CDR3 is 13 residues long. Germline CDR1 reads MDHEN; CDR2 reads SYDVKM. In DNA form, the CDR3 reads TGTGCCCTGGGGCCGACAGCCACCTACGAGCAGTACTTC. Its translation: CALGPTATYEQYF. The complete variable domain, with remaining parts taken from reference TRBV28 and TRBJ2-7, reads DVKVTQSSRYLVKRTGEKVFLECVQDMDHENMFWYRQDPGLGLRLIYFSYDVKMKEKGDIPEGYSVSREKKERFSLILESASTNQTSMYLCALGPTATYEQYFGPGTRLTVT.

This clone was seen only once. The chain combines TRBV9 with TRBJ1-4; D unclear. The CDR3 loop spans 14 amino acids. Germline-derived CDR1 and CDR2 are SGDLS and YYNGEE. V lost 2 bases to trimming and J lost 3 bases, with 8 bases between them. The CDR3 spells CASSVGVSNEKLFF. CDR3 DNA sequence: TGTGCCAGCAGCGTCGGGGTTTCTAATGAAAAACTGTTTTTT.

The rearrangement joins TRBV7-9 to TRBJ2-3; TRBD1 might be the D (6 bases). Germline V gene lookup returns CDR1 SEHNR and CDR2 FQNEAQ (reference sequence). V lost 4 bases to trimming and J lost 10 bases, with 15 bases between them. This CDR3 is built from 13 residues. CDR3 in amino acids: CASSSSHRDPQYF. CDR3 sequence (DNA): TGTGCCAGCAGCTCCAGCCACAGGGATCCGCAGTATTTT.

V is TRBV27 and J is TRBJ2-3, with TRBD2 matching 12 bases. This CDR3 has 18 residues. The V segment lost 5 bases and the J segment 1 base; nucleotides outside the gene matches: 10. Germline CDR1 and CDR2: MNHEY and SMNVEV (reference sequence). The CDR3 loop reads CASSPGLAGRYGTDTQYF. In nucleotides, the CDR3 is TGTGCCAGCAGTCCAGGACTAGCGGGACGGTATGGCACAGATACGCAGTATTTT.